One sample yielded the 9 T cell receptor beta chains listed below, sequenced in a study of cytomegalovirus exposure and HLA in healthy donors (dated by TCRdb to 2016 to 2017). Receptor amplification or capture employed the immunoSEQ multiplex PCR assay. For the multiplex PCR, a mixture combining 60 forward primers for TCR Vbeta segments and 13 reverse primers for TCR Jbeta segments was used. TCRdb provides this immuneACCESS table in a form limited to in-frame rearrangements. Some clones are lacking; in checked studies, under half of them reflect an unresolved V gene, and why the rest are absent is not known. The sample data list over 110,000 clones, and roughly four fifths of these were observed just once. Clones ranked in the top ten supply around 2.4% of the sample. Input material: PBMCs. The source is a male donor in good health and CMV-seronegative.

As to this clone: Distinct nucleotide sequences in the sample also encode this CDR3. CDR3 DNA sequence: TGTGCCAGCAGCCTTGCGGGGCGGGACGGGACCCAGTACTTC. Protein sequence: CASSLAGRDGTQYF. The V call is TRBV7-3, the J call TRBJ2-5, with TRBD2 as a possible D gene (6 bases). Germline values: CDR1 SGHTA, CDR2 FQGTGA. The germline V and J ends were trimmed by 5 bases and 7 bases, with 17 bases remaining between them. This CDR3 has 14 residues. Supplemented by reference TRBV7-3 and TRBJ2-5, the full variable domain reads GAGVSQTPSNKVTEKGKYVELRCDPISGHTALYWYRQSLGQGPEFLIYFQGTGAADDSGLPNDRFFAVRPEGSVSTLKIQRTERGDSAVYLCASSLAGRDGTQYFGPGTRLLVL.

The sample holds a few counts of this clone. CDR3 protein: CASSQDGAGLEQYF. The CDR3 DNA reads as TGTGCCAGCAGCCAGGACGGAGCGGGGCTCGAGCAGTACTTC. This rearrangement joins TRBV6-9 to TRBJ2-7, with TRBD2 matching over 7 bases. V shed 6 bases, J shed 6 bases, and the junction held 11 bases outside the gene matches. The length of the CDR3 is 14 residues. Germline-derived CDR1 and CDR2 are MNHGY and SVAAGI.

A few counts support this clone. The chain has TRBV23-1 and TRBJ2-5; D gene unclear. TRBV23-1 is sorted into the ORF group, with uncertain function. The CDR3 is made up of 14 amino acids. Trimming cost V 6 bases and J 1 base, with 12 bases left between them. CDR3 loop: CASSRYTCQETQYF. CDR3 nucleotide sequence: TGCGCCAGCAGCCGCTATACTTGCCAAGAGACCCAGTACTTC.

The chain links TRBV5-8 to TRBJ1-4; D remains unclear. CDR1 is SGHTS and CDR2 is YDEGEE in the germline V gene. The CDR3 extends over 14 amino acids. V was clipped by 5 bases and J by 3 bases, with 11 bases between them. The CDR3, as DNA: TGTGCCAGCAGTAGGGCGCGGGCTAATGAAAAACTGTTTTTT. Encoded protein: CASSRARANEKLFF. Looking up the rest from reference TRBV5-8 and TRBJ1-4 gives the full variable domain: EAGVTQSPTHLIKTRGQQATLRCSPISGHTSVYWYQQALGLGLQFLLWYDEGEERNRGNFPPRFSGRQFPNYSSELNVNALELEDSALYLCASSRARANEKLFFGSGTQLSVL.

V gene TRBV5-1 combines with J gene TRBJ1-1; 9 bases align to TRBD1. V lost 4 bases to trimming and J lost 0 bases; unmatched junction nucleotides: 7. The CDR3 covers 16 residues. The germline CDR1 and CDR2 sequences are SGHRS and YFSETQ. The CDR3 DNA reads as TGCGCCAGCAGCCGGACCGGGACAGGGATGAACACTGAAGCTTTCTTT. It encodes CASSRTGTGMNTEAFF. The full variable domain, with the rest looked up from reference TRBV5-1 and TRBJ1-1, is KAGVTQTPRYLIKTRGQQVTLSCSPISGHRSVSWYQQTPGQGLQFLFEYFSETQRNKGNFPGRFSGRQFSNSRSEMNVSTLELGDSALYLCASSRTGTGMNTEAFFGQGTRLTVV.

The rearrangement joins TRBV5-1 to TRBJ2-1; possible D gene TRBD2, 5 bases. Per germline, CDR1 SGHRS and CDR2 YFSETQ. CDR3 length equals 15 residues. V shed 0 bases and J shed 9 bases, with 16 bases lying between them. The CDR3 DNA follows: TGCGCCAGCAGCTTGGCAATACTAGATGCTAGTGAGCAGTTCTTC. Its protein product is CASSLAILDASEQFF.

The gene calls are TRBV5-1 and TRBJ2-7, with D unclear. The germline gives CDR1 SGHRS, CDR2 YFSETQ. V gave up 0 bases and J gave up 2 bases, with 9 bases separating them. This CDR3 comprises 14 residues. The CDR3 region is CASSLAFQTYEQYF. As DNA, the CDR3 is TGCGCCAGCAGCTTGGCCTTCCAGACCTACGAGCAGTACTTC.

The chain recombines TRBV7-2 with TRBJ1-2; the D gene is possibly TRBD1 (6 bases). Trimming removed 5 bases at V and 11 bases at J, with 18 bases between. Germline V gene sequence: CDR1 SGHTA, CDR2 FQGNSA. The length of the CDR3 is 13 residues. The DNA of the CDR3 is TGTGCCAGCAGCCGCGAACCACAGGGTTTATACACCTTC. Translation: CASSREPQGLYTF.

This chain uses TRBV28 with TRBJ2-5, with D possibly TRBD1 on 5 matching bases. CDR1 and CDR2 (germline): MDHEN, SYDVKM. CDR3 size: 14 residues. Trimming left V 4 bases short and J 4 bases short, with 13 bases between. DNA for the CDR3: TGTGCCAGCAGTTCGCCAGGGCTAGGAGAGACCCAGTACTTC. Its translation: CASSSPGLGETQYF.